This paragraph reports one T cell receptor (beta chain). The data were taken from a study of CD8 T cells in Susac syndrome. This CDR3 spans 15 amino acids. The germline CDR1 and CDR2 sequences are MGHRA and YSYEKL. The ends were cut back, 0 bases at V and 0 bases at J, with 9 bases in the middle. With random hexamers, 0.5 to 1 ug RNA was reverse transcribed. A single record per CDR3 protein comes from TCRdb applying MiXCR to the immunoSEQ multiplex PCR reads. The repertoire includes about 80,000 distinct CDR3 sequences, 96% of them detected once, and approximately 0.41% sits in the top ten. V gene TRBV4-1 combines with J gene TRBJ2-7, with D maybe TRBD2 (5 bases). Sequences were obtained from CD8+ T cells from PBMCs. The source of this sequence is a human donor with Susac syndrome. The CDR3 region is CASSQEDFISYEQYF. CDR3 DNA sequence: TGCGCCAGCAGCCAAGAGGACTTCATCTCCTACGAGCAGTACTTC.